These 12 T cell receptor beta chains came from one sample sequenced in a study of radiotherapy plus CTLA-4 blockade in lung cancer. TCRdb keeps only in-frame clones here, not all; method: immunoSEQ multiplex PCR. The table lists tens of thousands of clones, approximately 81% of them singletons, with roughly a sixth in the top ten. The sample consisted of peripheral blood, taken from a patient treated with radiotherapy plus ipilimumab. These receptor sequences come from a human donor with non-small cell lung cancer that progressed on radiotherapy plus ipilimumab.

The V and J genes are TRBV6-6 and TRBJ2-5, with TRBD1 as a possible D gene (6 bases). Trimming removed 4 bases at V and 1 base at J, with 10 bases between. The CDR3 consists of 14 residues. Germline V gives CDR1 MNHNY, CDR2 SVGAGI (reference sequence). As DNA, the CDR3 is TGTGCCAGCAGTTCCCAGGGGCCCCAAGAGACCCAGTACTTC. Protein: CASSSQGPQETQYF.

The chain recombines TRBV11-3 with TRBJ2-4; possible D gene TRBD1, 5 bases. The CDR3 runs 13 residues. CDR1 and CDR2 from the germline V gene are SGHNT and YENEEA. V was clipped by 5 bases and J by 8 bases, with 13 bases between them. The CDR3 sequence: CASSLGHPDIQYF. The DNA of the CDR3 is TGTGCCAGCAGCCTCGGACACCCGGACATTCAGTACTTC.

The rearrangement uses TRBV4-1 and TRBJ1-5; D gene ambiguous. CDR1 is MGHRA, CDR2 YSYEKL, per germline. Trimming took off 0 bases at V and 0 bases at J, with 6 bases between the two ends. CDR3 length: 15 amino acids. Here the CDR3 reads CASSQEINSNQPQHF. The CDR3 DNA sequence: TGCGCCAGCAGCCAAGAGATTAATAGCAATCAGCCCCAGCATTTT.

The genes are TRBV29-1 and TRBJ2-1, with a tentative D call TRBD2 (6 bases). The germline V and J ends were trimmed by 5 bases and 15 bases, with 20 bases remaining between them. The CDR3 sequence is 12 residues long. The germline V gene has CDR1 SQVTM and CDR2 ANQGSEA. CDR3 DNA: TGCAGCGTTAAGGGAAGCGGGCAGCAGAGGTTCTTC. Residues: CSVKGSGQQRFF.

On this clone: At one end the junction does not follow the germline gene, possibly because of a read error. The rearrangement joins TRBV4-2 to TRBJ2-3; TRBD2 aligns across 7 bases. Germline V CDR1 and CDR2: LGHNA, YNFKEQ. CDR3 length equals 15 residues. The CDR3 region has the DNA TGTGCCAGCAGCCAAGATCTGACTAGCAGAGATACGCAGTATTTT. Protein sequence: CASSQDLTSRDTQYF.

The chain recombines TRBV28 with TRBJ1-1; no reliable D call. The germline V gene has CDR1 MDHEN and CDR2 SYDVKM. The V gene lost 1 base and the J gene lost 4 bases, with 7 bases spanning the gap. This CDR3 spans 13 amino acids. CDR3 in DNA: TGTGCCAGCAGTTTATCACGGATCACTGAAGCTTTCTTT. Amino acids: CASSLSRITEAFF.

As concerns this clone: The junction and the germline gene differ at one end; a read error may be behind it. The CDR3 loop is CASSHTTGGSYDEQFF. The DNA for the CDR3 is TGTGCCAGCTCACATACGACAGGGGGGTCCTACGATGAGCAGTTCTTC. The chain combines TRBV18 with TRBJ2-1, with 9 bases that match TRBD1. CDR1 and CDR2 from the germline V gene are KGHSH and LQKENI. This CDR3 has 16 residues.

The chain carries TRBV19 and TRBJ1-5, with D maybe TRBD1 (6 bases). Trimming pared 3 bases from V and 2 bases from J, leaving 8 bases between. Germline-derived CDR1 and CDR2 are LNHDA and SQIVND (reference sequence). The CDR3 has 14 amino acids. The CDR3 loop reads CASSMWGRNQPQHF. CDR3 DNA sequence: TGTGCCAGTAGTATGTGGGGGCGCAATCAGCCCCAGCATTTT. The variable domain in full, with the rest retrieved from reference TRBV19 and TRBJ1-5, is DGGITQSPKYLFRKEGQNVTLSCEQNLNHDAMYWYRQDPGQGLRLIYYSQIVNDFQKGDIAEGYSVSREKKESFPLTVTSAQKNPTAFYLCASSMWGRNQPQHFGDGTRLSIL.

V usage is TRBV27 and J usage is TRBJ2-7; maybe TRBD1 (6 bases). The CDR3 is made up of 13 amino acids. V was pared by 6 bases and J by 3 bases, with 12 bases between. CDR1 is MNHEY and CDR2 is SMNVEV in the germline V gene (reference sequence). CDR3 sequence reads: CASSFATGYEQYF. CDR3 sequence (DNA): TGTGCCAGCAGCTTCGCGACAGGCTACGAGCAGTACTTC.

The chain has TRBV18 and TRBJ2-5; D is undetermined. V was shortened by 4 bases and J by 0 bases, with 6 bases between the two germline ends. This CDR3 contains 13 residues. The germline CDR1 and CDR2 sequences are KGHSH and LQKENI. The CDR3 DNA reads as TGTGCCAGCTCACTTTCGTACCAAGAGACCCAGTACTTC. Protein: CASSLSYQETQYF.

This chain links TRBV19 with TRBJ2-1; D gene uncertain. Trimming left V 3 bases short and J 8 bases short, with 11 bases between. The CDR3 totals 13 residues. Germline values: CDR1 LNHDA, CDR2 SQIVND (reference sequence). DNA of the CDR3: TGTGCCAGTAGTATGATCGTGGCTCATGAGCAGTTCTTC. Protein sequence: CASSMIVAHEQFF.

J is TRBJ1-1 and V is TRBV4-3; the D gene is possibly TRBD1 (5 bases). Trimming cost V 0 bases and J 10 bases, with 21 bases left between them. Germline-derived CDR1 and CDR2 are LGHNA and YSLEER. The length of the CDR3 is 16 residues. The CDR3 reads CASSQDATWDRWGAFF. DNA of the CDR3: TGCGCCAGCAGCCAAGATGCTACTTGGGACCGGTGGGGAGCTTTCTTT.